These 7 T cell receptor beta chains share one sample of origin, sequenced in a study of blood T cell repertoires in COVID-19. Assay used: immunoSEQ multiplex PCR; TCRdb lists only in-frame clones, some missing. Of about 230,000 clones in the sample, just under 90% were seen once. The material sequenced was PBMCs or T cells enriched from blood (not recorded which). The source of these receptors is a woman aged 25 to 39 with acute COVID-19.

The chain combines TRBV19 with TRBJ1-2; 9 bases agree with TRBD1. The CDR3 is 15 amino acids. The germline CDR1 and CDR2 sequences are LNHDA and SQIVND (reference sequence). J was trimmed by 2 bases and V by 5 bases; bases with no gene match: 6. The CDR3 region has the DNA TGTGCCAGTAGTCCGGGACAGGGACTGAACTATGGCTACACCTTC. This codes for CASSPGQGLNYGYTF.

The chain combines TRBV4-1 with TRBJ1-5; the D is unclear. The CDR3 has 17 residues. V was trimmed by 1 base and J by 5 bases, leaving 18 bases between them. Germline-derived CDR1 and CDR2 are MGHRA and YSYEKL. In DNA form, the CDR3 reads TGCGCCAGCAGCCAAGCCCCCTCTCGACGGCAGGATCAGCCCCAGCATTTT. It codes for CASSQAPSRRQDQPQHF.

This sequence joins TRBV19 and TRBJ1-1, with D unclear. V lost 4 bases, J lost 3 bases, and 9 bases lay in between. The CDR3 is made up of 13 amino acids. CDR1 and CDR2 (germline): LNHDA, SQIVND (reference sequence). CDR3 in DNA: TGTGCCAGTAGTACACAGAGGGACACTGAAGCTTTCTTT. Amino acids: CASSTQRDTEAFF.

This chain uses TRBV4-3 with TRBJ2-7; 10 nucleotides line up with TRBD2. Germline CDR1 reads LGHNA; CDR2 reads YSLEER. This CDR3 comprises 14 residues. V lost 0 bases to trimming and J lost 6 bases; unmatched junction nucleotides: 2. CDR3 sequence reads: CASSQDPSGSEQYF. The CDR3 DNA follows: TGCGCCAGCAGCCAAGACCCTAGCGGGAGCGAGCAGTACTTC.

This clone occurred a few times. The V call is TRBV10-1, the J call TRBJ2-1; tentatively, D is TRBD1 (5 bases). The germline V gene has CDR1 WNHNN and CDR2 SYGVQD (reference sequence). This CDR3 is 14 amino acids long. Trimming took off 0 bases at V and 6 bases at J, with 9 bases between the two ends. DNA for the CDR3: TGCGCCAGCAGTGAGTCCGGCAGGGTCAATGAGCAGTTCTTC. Protein product: CASSESGRVNEQFF.

The chain uses TRBV7-9 and TRBJ1-4, with D perhaps matching TRBD1 (5 bases). The CDR3 runs to 14 residues. CDR1 is SEHNR, CDR2 FQNEAQ, per germline (reference sequence). The V and J ends lost 4 bases and 8 bases respectively, with 14 bases between them. The CDR3 region is CASSSDTLGEKLFF. The CDR3 DNA sequence: TGTGCCAGCAGCTCGGACACTCTGGGGGAAAAACTGTTTTTT.

This chain connects TRBV14 to TRBJ2-3, with D perhaps TRBD2 (6 bases). Germline CDR1 and CDR2: SGHDN and FVKESK. The V gene lost 0 bases and the J gene lost 1 base, with 11 bases spanning the gap. The CDR3 spans 16 residues. The CDR3 loop is CASSQDYRRGTDTQYF. The DNA of the CDR3 is TGTGCCAGCAGCCAAGATTACAGGAGGGGCACAGATACGCAGTATTTT.